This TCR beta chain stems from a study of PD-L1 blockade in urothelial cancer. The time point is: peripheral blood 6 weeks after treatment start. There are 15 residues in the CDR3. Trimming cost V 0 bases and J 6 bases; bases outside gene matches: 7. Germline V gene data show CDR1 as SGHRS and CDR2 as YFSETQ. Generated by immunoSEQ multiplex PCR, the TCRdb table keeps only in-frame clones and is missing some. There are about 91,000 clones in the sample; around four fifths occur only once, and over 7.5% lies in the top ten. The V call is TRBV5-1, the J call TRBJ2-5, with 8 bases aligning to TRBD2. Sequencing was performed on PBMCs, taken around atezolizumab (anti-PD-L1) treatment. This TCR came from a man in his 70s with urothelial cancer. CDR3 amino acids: CASSLASGGHQTQYF. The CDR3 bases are TGCGCCAGCAGCTTGGCCAGCGGGGGACATCAGACCCAGTACTTC.